This T cell receptor (beta chain) came from a study of T cells expressing NK-cell markers. The overall study: Sorted CD3+CD56+NKG2C+, CD3+CD56+NKG2C- and CD3+CD56-NKG2C+ T cells supplied TCR beta repertoires.

Regarding this clonotype: Its antigen is unidentified.

Scientists made TCR beta cDNA using 5'RACE template switching with UMIs. TCRdb reprocessed the 5' RACE reads; each CDR3 protein has one entry and no DNA is given. The table gives 350,000 to 400,000 distinct CDR3 sequences; the top ten clones make up about 10% of it. Germline assignment: CDR1 SGHRS and CDR2 YFSETQ. The CDR3 totals 13 residues. General study points: Each of roughly six donors carried dominant NKG2C+ clonotypes accounting for about 1.0-7.0% of CD8+ T cells.

The specimen was blood T cells: a sorted CD56 or NKG2C T cell subset, CD4+ or CD8+ T cells, or bulk PBMC T cells (not recorded which). The clonotype was recovered from a woman aged 45-65 years in good health. This chain links TRBV5-1 with TRBJ2-3; TCRdb's D call, TRBD1, is unchecked because there is no DNA. The CDR3 protein is CASRTGGTDTQYF.